The 28 T cell receptor beta chains given below trace back to one sample, sequenced in a study of beta chain features in type 1 diabetes. The study reverse transcribed the entire isolated RNA, so it sequenced expressed TCRB transcripts. The protocol was immunoSEQ multiplex PCR, while the TCRdb copy is restricted to in-frame clones and leaves out a portion. The table records 350,000 to 400,000 clones, about 16% of them present only once. The sequenced sample consisted of naive CD4+ T cells from blood. The receptors stem from a woman between 18 and 30 years old in good health.

The rearrangement uses TRBV18 and TRBJ2-5, with D tentatively TRBD1 (5 bases). V lost 2 bases and J 5 bases, leaving 21 bases between the germline ends. This CDR3 has 17 residues. CDR1 is KGHSH, CDR2 LQKENI, per germline. The CDR3 coding sequence is TGTGCCAGCTCACCATTTGGTGGGCAGGGCACCGGGGAGACCCAGTACTTC. Its protein is CASSPFGGQGTGETQYF.

V and J are TRBV7-2 and TRBJ1-1; 8 nucleotides agree with TRBD1. There are 12 residues in the CDR3. CDR1 is SGHTA and CDR2 is FQGNSA in the germline V gene. V lost 5 bases to trimming and J lost 7 bases; unmatched junction nucleotides: 3. The DNA of the CDR3 is TGTGCCAGCAGCCGGACAGGGTATGAAGCTTTCTTT. It codes for CASSRTGYEAFF.

The chain uses TRBV10-2 and TRBJ2-7, with TRBD1 matching 8 bases. From germline, CDR1 is WSHSY and CDR2 SAAADI. The CDR3 extends over 15 amino acids. V was pared by 6 bases and J by 4 bases, with 11 bases of the junction left unmatched. DNA of the CDR3: TGCGCCAGCAGGGACCACGGAGGACAGGGATACGAGCAGTACTTC. Its protein product is CASRDHGGQGYEQYF.

The J gene is TRBJ1-1, the V gene TRBV15; D perhaps matches TRBD1 (6 bases). Germline CDR1 reads LNHNV; CDR2 reads YYDKDF (reference sequence). The V end was cut by 4 bases, the J end by 7 bases, with 16 bases between. This CDR3 spans 14 amino acids. The CDR3 loop reads CATSIKRQENEAFF. The CDR3 nucleotides read TGTGCCACCAGCATAAAGAGACAGGAAAATGAAGCTTTCTTT.

This clone appeared once. The rearrangement joins TRBV30 to TRBJ1-5; 9 bases are a match to TRBD1. Per germline, CDR1 GTSNPN and CDR2 SVGIG (reference sequence). V shed 1 base and J 3 bases; nucleotides not matched to a gene: 4. This CDR3 comprises 15 residues. The CDR3 sequence: CAWSAGQGSNQPQHF. CDR3 DNA: TGTGCCTGGAGTGCGGGACAGGGTTCCAATCAGCCCCAGCATTTT. Supplemented by reference TRBV30 and TRBJ1-5, the full variable domain reads SQTIHQWPATLVQPVGSPLSLECTVEGTSNPNLYWYRQAAGRGLQLLFYSVGIGQISSEVPQNLSASRPQDRQFILSSKKLLLSDSGFYLCAWSAGQGSNQPQHFGDGTRLSIL.

The gene calls are TRBV5-4 and TRBJ1-2; TRBD1 matches at 10 bases. Germline V lookup: CDR1 SGHNT, CDR2 YYREEE (reference sequence). J gave up 4 bases and V 1 base, and 7 bases lay outside the gene matches. The CDR3 runs to 16 residues. The CDR3, as DNA: TGTGCCAGCAGCTTGTCCCCGGGACAGGGGACCTATGGCTACACCTTC. Encoded protein: CASSLSPGQGTYGYTF.

Only a few counts were recorded for this clone. V usage is TRBV5-6 and J usage is TRBJ2-7; TRBD2 matches at 13 bases. CDR3 length equals 14 residues. Germline-derived CDR1 and CDR2 are SGHDT and YYEEEE. Trimming cost V 9 bases and J 7 bases; bases outside gene matches: 10. The CDR3 region is CAISRTSGSGEQYF. CDR3 sequence (DNA): TGTGCCATCTCCAGGACTAGCGGGAGTGGAGAGCAGTACTTC.

The chain uses TRBV30 and TRBJ1-2, with D possibly matching TRBD1 (6 bases). This CDR3 region has 20 residues. CDR1 is GTSNPN, CDR2 SVGIG, per germline (reference sequence). V was cut by 5 bases and J by 4 bases, with 35 bases left in between. The CDR3 nucleotides read TGTGCCTGGGCACCGGTAAAGGGTGGACAGCACCTTTCACTGAGCTATGGCTACACCTTC. Translation: CAWAPVKGGQHLSLSYGYTF.

This clone was counted a few times. The V call is TRBV10-3, the J call TRBJ2-7; 9 bases are shared with TRBD2. Germline CDR1 ENHRY, CDR2 SYGVKD. Losses at the gene ends were 0 bases for V and 3 bases for J; bases not matched to a gene: 3. The CDR3 is 15 amino acids. CDR3 residues: CAISESVSGSYEQYF. CDR3 sequence (DNA): TGTGCCATCAGTGAGTCAGTTAGCGGGAGCTACGAGCAGTACTTC.

The chain couples TRBV21-1 to TRBJ2-7; TRBD2, the table's D call, lacks a check against the DNA. TRBV21-1 is a recognized pseudogene. The CDR3 consists of 13 residues. The CDR3 protein is CASSKTSGREQYF. The DNA for the CDR3 is TGTGCCAGCAGCAAGACTAGCGGACGCGAGCAGTACTTC.

V is TRBV6-6 and J is TRBJ1-5, with 7 bases that match TRBD1. V shed 7 bases and J 6 bases; nucleotides not matched to a gene: 9. The germline V gene has CDR1 MNHNY and CDR2 SVGAGI (reference sequence). This CDR3 is built from 14 residues. CDR3: CASMPAGQSQPQHF. The DNA of the CDR3 is TGTGCCAGCATGCCTGCGGGACAGTCTCAGCCCCAGCATTTT.

The sample holds a few counts of this clone. This chain links TRBV9 with TRBJ2-2, with a possible D match to TRBD1 (6 bases). The germline V and J ends were trimmed by 1 base and 3 bases, with 13 bases remaining between them. The germline gives CDR1 SGDLS, CDR2 YYNGEE. This CDR3 is built from 16 residues. Written as DNA, the CDR3 is TGTGCCAGCAGCGTAACGACAGGAATCGACACCGGGGAGCTGTTTTTT. It codes for CASSVTTGIDTGELFF.

Only a few counts were recorded for this clone. The junction differs from germline at one of its ends, possibly a read error. Here the CDR3 reads CASSQDYASRGSYEQYF. In DNA, the CDR3 is TGCGCCAGCAGCCAAGACTACGCCTCGAGGGGGTCCTACGAGCAGTACTTC. The rearrangement joins TRBV7-2 to TRBJ2-7; weak D call: TRBD1 (6 bases). In germline, CDR1 is SGHTA, CDR2 FQGNSA. There are 17 residues in the CDR3.

As DNA, the CDR3 is TGTGCCAGCAGCTTACTAGCGTCTCACTCCTACGAGCAGTACTTC. It encodes CASSLLASHSYEQYF. The chain uses TRBV2 and TRBJ2-7; TRBD2 matches 7 bases. The V segment lost 6 bases and the J segment 0 bases; nucleotides outside the gene matches: 8. Germline loops: CDR1 SNHLY, CDR2 FYNNEI. This CDR3 spans 15 amino acids.

This clone has just a few counts. CDR3 nucleotide sequence: TGTGCCAGCAGACCCGGGACTAGCGGGAGAGGGGAGCAGTTCTTC. Translating it yields CASRPGTSGRGEQFF. The rearrangement links TRBV6-6 to TRBJ2-1, with 14 bases aligning to TRBD2. Germline V gene data show CDR1 as MNHNY and CDR2 as SVGAGI (reference sequence). The V segment lost 6 bases and the J segment 10 bases; nucleotides outside the gene matches: 8. The CDR3 sequence is 15 residues long.

The V and J genes are TRBV5-1 and TRBJ1-2, with D perhaps TRBD1 (5 bases). CDR3 length equals 16 residues. The germline CDR1 and CDR2 sequences are SGHRS and YFSETQ. With 4 bases removed from V and 1 base from J, the gap between germline ends came to 17 bases. DNA of the CDR3: TGCGCCAGCAGCCTGTATGAGACAGCCCTTAACTATGGCTACACCTTC. Its translation is CASSLYETALNYGYTF.

The genes are TRBV7-6 and TRBJ2-1, with D maybe TRBD1 (5 bases). Trimming removed 1 base from V and 6 bases from J, with 7 bases in between. Looked up from germline, CDR1 is SGHVS and CDR2 is FNYEAQ. The CDR3 is 13 amino acids. Here the CDR3 DNA reads TGTGCCAGCAGCTTAGGACAGATCAATGAGCAGTTCTTC. It encodes CASSLGQINEQFF.

This clone was seen only a few times. V gene TRBV27 combines with J gene TRBJ2-4; TRBD2 matches at 13 bases. The CDR3 is 17 amino acids. The germline V gene encodes CDR1 MNHEY and CDR2 SMNVEV (reference sequence). J gave up 12 bases and V 5 bases, and 16 bases lay outside the gene matches. CDR3 loop: CASSPIWTSGSLPDQYF. CDR3 in DNA: TGTGCCAGCAGTCCGATTTGGACTAGCGGGAGTCTCCCGGATCAGTACTTC.

This clone was counted only a few times. The chain has TRBV28 and TRBJ1-2, with a tentative D call TRBD1 (6 bases). This CDR3 has 14 residues. With 6 bases removed from V and 4 bases from J, the gap between germline ends came to 15 bases. CDR1 and CDR2 (germline): MDHEN, SYDVKM. The CDR3 spells CASRGQLLIYGYTF. For the CDR3, the DNA is TGTGCCAGCAGGGGACAATTACTGATCTATGGCTACACCTTC.

The chain joins TRBV29-1 to TRBJ2-7; 14 bases line up with TRBD2. J gave up 5 bases and V 2 bases, and 8 bases lay outside the gene matches. Looked up from germline, CDR1 is SQVTM and CDR2 is ANQGSEA. The CDR3 contains 16 residues. The CDR3 region has the DNA TGCAGCGTTGAATATCAATCGGGACTAGCGGGAGACGAGCAGTACTTC. Translation: CSVEYQSGLAGDEQYF.

The V call is TRBV7-3, the J call TRBJ1-2, with TRBD1 matching 8 bases. V gave up 3 bases and J gave up 7 bases; unmatched junction bases: 13. Germline V gene data show CDR1 as SGHTA and CDR2 as FQGTGA. The CDR3 is made up of 16 amino acids. The CDR3 nucleotides read TGTGCCAGCAGCTTTTCCCCCCCGACAGGGGTGGGTGGCTACACCTTC. Encoded protein: CASSFSPPTGVGGYTF. Full variable domain (missing parts from reference TRBV7-3 and TRBJ1-2): GAGVSQTPSNKVTEKGKYVELRCDPISGHTALYWYRQSLGQGPEFLIYFQGTGAADDSGLPNDRFFAVRPEGSVSTLKIQRTERGDSAVYLCASSFSPPTGVGGYTFGSGTRLTVV.

The genes are TRBV15 and TRBJ1-4; 9 nucleotides align to TRBD1. Germline CDR1 is LNHNV and CDR2 is YYDKDF (reference sequence). This CDR3 comprises 16 residues. Germline trimming cut 0 bases from V and 7 bases from J; bases unmatched to any gene: 6. This chain's CDR3 is CATSRDLTGGGEKLFF. DNA of the CDR3: TGTGCCACCAGCAGAGATTTAACAGGGGGCGGTGAAAAACTGTTTTTT.

The chain recombines TRBV19 with TRBJ1-2; 9 nucleotides line up with TRBD1. The germline gives CDR1 LNHDA, CDR2 SQIVND (reference sequence). This CDR3 contains 14 residues. J was trimmed by 2 bases and V by 5 bases; bases with no gene match: 3. The CDR3 reads CASSRDRGNYGYTF. Written as DNA, the CDR3 is TGTGCCAGTAGTCGCGACAGGGGGAACTATGGCTACACCTTC. The full variable domain, with the rest looked up from reference TRBV19 and TRBJ1-2, is DGGITQSPKYLFRKEGQNVTLSCEQNLNHDAMYWYRQDPGQGLRLIYYSQIVNDFQKGDIAEGYSVSREKKESFPLTVTSAQKNPTAFYLCASSRDRGNYGYTFGSGTRLTVV.

The V and J genes are TRBV30 and TRBJ1-2; tentative D call: TRBD1 (6 bases). Germline V gene lookup returns CDR1 GTSNPN and CDR2 SVGIG (reference sequence). This CDR3 region has 15 residues. Trimming shortened V by 3 bases and J by 7 bases, and 21 bases separated the two germline ends. DNA of the CDR3: TGTGCCTGGAGGTCGGAAAGGGGGAATAGCAGTGGCTACACCTTC. Encoded protein: CAWRSERGNSSGYTF.

The table lists this clone with a few counts. The rearrangement joins TRBV21-1 to TRBJ2-5; no DNA check was done on the table's D call, TRBD1. TRBV21-1 is noted as a pseudogene. The CDR3 is 14 amino acids. Here the CDR3 DNA reads TGTGCCAGCAGCCTTAGACAGGCCCTAAGGGCCCAGTACTTC. Its translation: CASSLRQALRAQYF.

This clone occurred a few times. The genes are TRBV11-2 and TRBJ2-7; 8 nucleotides line up with TRBD2. This CDR3 contains 15 residues. The V gene end was trimmed by 2 bases and the J gene end by 8 bases; junction bases not matched to a gene: 11. The germline V gene has CDR1 SGHAT and CDR2 FQNNGV. CDR3 bases: TGTGCCAGCAGCTTATGGTCTAGCGGGCAGTATAAGCAGTACTTC. It translates to CASSLWSSGQYKQYF.

This sequence joins TRBV4-1 and TRBJ2-7; 11 bases are a match to TRBD2. The V gene's germline CDR1 is MGHRA and CDR2 YSYEKL. The CDR3 has 15 amino acids. V lost 7 bases and J lost 2; bases outside the gene matches: 7. CDR3 sequence (DNA): TGCGCCAGCACGGTTTTAGCGGGAGGGCCCTACGAGCAGTACTTC. This sequence encodes CASTVLAGGPYEQYF.

Concerning this clone: One end of the junction fails to match germline, which may point to a read error. This chain uses TRBV6-1 with TRBJ2-4, with no clear D. The CDR3 contains 8 residues. Germline-derived CDR1 and CDR2 are MNHNS and SASEGT. In DNA, the CDR3 is TGTGCCAGCAGTGAACAGAACTTC. Translated: CASSEQNF.